This T cell receptor (beta chain) is from a study of response to subunit inactivated influenza vaccine. TCRdb re-analysed the RT-PCR reads in MiXCR, keeping a single row per CDR3 protein. Of about half a million distinct CDR3 sequences listed, approximately 7.7% are singletons. On this clonotype itself: Antigen specificity is unknown.

Findings and limits, study-wide: A suggestion made by the authors is that each seasonal influenza vaccination recruits few new T cells.

Germline loops: CDR1 KGHDR, CDR2 SFDVKD. Trimming took off 7 bases at V and 3 bases at J, with 14 bases between the two ends. The CDR3 runs 15 residues. The TCR was taken from a man aged 45 to 75 who received an inactivated influenza vaccine. The chain employs TRBV24-1 and TRBJ2-2; D is possibly TRBD2 (7 bases). Sequencing was performed on PBMCs from blood, taken about 23 months after vaccination. Written as DNA, the CDR3 is TGTGCCACCAGGGCTAGCGGACAGTACACCGGGGAGCTGTTTTTT. Translating it yields CATRASGQYTGELFF.